This entry concerns a single T cell receptor (beta chain). Its antigen remains unidentified. The sample belongs to a study of OX40 agonist ivuxolimab in advanced cancers. Study at large: Three individuals attained partial responses, comprising one hepatocellular carcinoma case and two cutaneous melanoma cases.

Sequencing was performed with immunoSEQ multiplex PCR; in TCRdb, only in-frame clones are kept and a portion is missing. The sample shows about 69,000 clones, nearly 90% of them seen only once. Findings and caveats of the study: The study observed clonal expansion of CD4+ and CD8+ blood T cells by week 6 at 0.1 to 3.0 mg/kg.

The specimen comprised CD4+ or CD8+ T cells sorted from blood, sampled in a trial of the OX40 agonist ivuxolimab. The TCR comes from an adult with an advanced solid tumor such as melanoma, head and neck, liver or kidney cancer.

CDR3 in amino acids: CASRAGTNIGELFF. The DNA of the CDR3 is TGTGCCAGCAGGGCAGGGACAAATATCGGGGAGCTGTTTTTT. The V call is TRBV9, the J call TRBJ2-2; D might be TRBD1 (6 bases). Deletions cut 5 bases from V and 7 bases from J, with 15 bases between. The CDR3 totals 14 residues. Germline V gives CDR1 SGDLS, CDR2 YYNGEE.